This TCR beta chain was identified in a study of cytomegalovirus exposure and HLA in healthy donors. The study, taken as a whole, reports: HLA restriction was apparent for most CMV-associated TCR beta chains in a later analysis. A later analysis reportedly found that, within productive TCRs, an Asian-associated ancestry cluster had fewer N-insertions than the mean observed across the approximately 660 donors.

Worth noting for this clone: No antigen is known for it.

With 60 Vbeta and 13 Jbeta primers, the PCR was carried out. Method: immunoSEQ multiplex PCR; TCRdb's copy keeps in-frame clones and lacks some. The sample records about 200,000 clones, roughly three quarters being singletons. This CDR3 is built from 18 residues. V shed 1 base and J 6 bases; nucleotides not matched to a gene: 11. Looked up from germline, CDR1 is MGHDK and CDR2 is SYGVNS. The chain uses TRBV25-1 and TRBJ2-2; 10 bases align to TRBD1. Material for sequencing was PBMCs. This clonotype was obtained from a man aged 50 or older in good health and CMV-seronegative. DNA for the CDR3: TGTGCCAGCAGTGAATTCCCCAACGGGACAGGGGACCCCGGGGAGCTGTTTTTT. Protein product: CASSEFPNGTGDPGELFF.